This TCR beta chain was captured by sequencing in a study of T cell repertoires in cytomegalovirus infection. In the study overall: Signatures in public TCR beta sequences pointed to both CMV infection and matching HLA type.

In TCRdb, the reads were re-called with MiXCR into one record per CDR3 protein. The table has 680,000 or so distinct CDR3 sequences, around 32% seen once. Per the germline V gene, CDR1 is SGHDN and CDR2 is FVKESK. Trimming shortened V by 2 bases and J by 3 bases, and 8 bases separated the two germline ends. This CDR3 comprises 14 residues. Study-wide findings and caveats: Carriers of CMV and the relevant HLA type were discriminated by public TCR beta frequency.

Concerning this clonotype: Its antigen remains unknown.

This specimen consisted of cultured PBMCs, obtained from culture after CMV antigen stimulation. The chain recombines TRBV14 with TRBJ2-1, with no clear D. The clonotype comes from a human donor in good health (CMV status not recorded). Some clones in this sample may be carry-over from other donors' samples. The CDR3 DNA sequence: TGTGCCAGCAGCCAATCCTCGGTCTACAATGAGCAGTTCTTC. Translated: CASSQSSVYNEQFF.